Listed below are T cell receptor beta chains from one sample, sequenced in a study of T cells in Graves' hyperthyroidism and ophthalmopathy. Each CDR3 protein gets one entry after TCRdb re-called the multiplex PCR reads with MiXCR. The table shows 730,000 or so distinct CDR3 sequences, with 18% occurring only once. The sequencing sample was made of blood. These receptor sequences come from a woman aged 45 to 65 with Graves' hyperthyroidism that later progressed to Graves' ophthalmopathy. CDR3s include the opening cysteine and the closing phenylalanine or tryptophan.

v_gene,j_gene,CDR3aa
TRBV6-1,TRBJ1-2,CASRIRGGYTF
TRBV6-1,TRBJ2-1,CASSEALGARDEQFF
TRBV20-1,TRBJ1-6,CSAHGRGMEEPPLHF
TRBV7-9,TRBJ1-1,CASSPRTASTEAFF
TRBV5-1,TRBJ2-2,CASSFSGGTNTGELFF
TRBV29-1,TRBJ2-4,CSAARGLAAKNIQYF
TRBV27,TRBJ2-2,CASSLSWGETGELFF
TRBV5-1,TRBJ1-4,CASSLLQSNEKLFF
TRBV11-2,TRBJ2-5,CASSPALPGPEEQETQYF
TRBV6-1,TRBJ1-4,CASSPRRWGNEKLFF
TRBV6-1,TRBJ2-2,CASSLGGLGGELFF
TRBV5-1,TRBJ2-3,CASSIATSGGADTQYF
TRBV5-1,TRBJ1-1,CASSLARDRDWGLEAFF
TRBV19,TRBJ2-7,CASSIRGGYEQYF
TRBV6-9,TRBJ2-3,CASSYVAGGTDTQYF
TRBV11-2,TRBJ1-6,CASSLVHFGQGNSPLHF
TRBV9,TRBJ1-1,CASSAILGQGTEAFF
TRBV11-2,TRBJ2-2,CASSWTGGWDTGELFF
TRBV5-1,TRBJ1-1,CASSLLSVNTEAFF
TRBV16,TRBJ2-4,CASSSARGDQLAKNIQYF
TRBV11-2,TRBJ2-1,CASSLDRDQRYNEQFF
TRBV9,TRBJ2-2,CASSVGTGATGELFF
TRBV29-1,TRBJ2-2,CSVDQGAGTGELSF
TRBV7-9,TRBJ1-2,CASSPLRGRNYGYTF
TRBV27,TRBJ1-1,CASNRRGETEAFF
TRBV6-1,TRBJ2-1,CASSAGGPVNEQFF
TRBV29-1,TRBJ2-2,CSVPGTGEDGELFF
TRBV20-1,TRBJ2-7,CSAAGVLVEQYF
TRBV20-1,TRBJ1-5,CSALTQGYSNQPQHF